Following are 30 T cell receptor beta chains from one sample sequenced in a study of T cell responses to AZD1222 COVID-19 vaccine. Libraries were prepared by immunoSEQ multiplex PCR; TCRdb keeps only in-frame clonotypes and omits some of them. The sample holds around 170,000 clones, around 93% seen once. The sequences come from peripheral blood, collected on day 0 of AZD1222 vaccination. The receptor set was obtained from an adult in good health.

This chain connects TRBV16 to TRBJ2-3, with D possibly matching TRBD1 (5 bases). CDR1 and CDR2 (germline): KGHSY, FQNENV. The germline V and J ends were trimmed by 4 bases and 6 bases, with 17 bases remaining between them. The CDR3 is 15 residues long. CDR3 region: CASSRAGQPSDTQYF. In nucleotides, the CDR3 is TGTGCCAGCAGCCGAGCAGGGCAACCGTCCGATACGCAGTATTTT.

V usage is TRBV7-9 and J usage is TRBJ1-3, with D possibly matching TRBD1 (5 bases). The CDR3 is 17 residues long. Germline CDR1 and CDR2: SEHNR and FQNEAQ (reference sequence). V dropped 1 base and J dropped 8 bases, with 21 bases sitting between them. In nucleotides, the CDR3 is TGTGCCAGCAGCTTAGGACGGGACCGCCGCTCGGGGGACACCATATATTTT. The encoded protein is CASSLGRDRRSGDTIYF.

This chain links TRBV28 with TRBJ2-7; D is unclear. Trimming removed 3 bases at V and 0 bases at J, with 18 bases between. Looked up from germline, CDR1 is MDHEN and CDR2 is SYDVKM. There are 17 residues in the CDR3. This CDR3 reads CASSFSIFGSRSYEQYF. CDR3 DNA sequence: TGTGCCAGCAGTTTCTCCATCTTTGGCAGCCGCTCCTACGAGCAGTACTTC.

The chain is built from TRBV5-1 and TRBJ2-7; no reliable D call. CDR3 length: 11 amino acids. The V end lost 9 bases, the J end lost 3 bases, and 10 bases lay between the germline ends. Germline V gives CDR1 SGHRS, CDR2 YFSETQ. The CDR3 sequence: CATRPYYEQYF. In DNA, the CDR3 is TGCGCCACCCGACCCTACTACGAGCAGTACTTC.

This clone was found a few times. The chain employs TRBV5-1 and TRBJ1-1; 7 bases are a match to TRBD1. This CDR3 has 14 residues. The germline V gene encodes CDR1 SGHRS and CDR2 YFSETQ. J lost 0 bases, V lost 1 base, and 0 bases had no gene match. In DNA form, the CDR3 reads TGCGCCAGCAGCTTGACAGGGGTGAACACTGAAGCTTTCTTT. Its translation: CASSLTGVNTEAFF. Supplemented by reference TRBV5-1 and TRBJ1-1, the full variable domain reads KAGVTQTPRYLIKTRGQQVTLSCSPISGHRSVSWYQQTPGQGLQFLFEYFSETQRNKGNFPGRFSGRQFSNSRSEMNVSTLELGDSALYLCASSLTGVNTEAFFGQGTRLTVV.

The chain has TRBV5-1 and TRBJ2-1, with D tentatively TRBD2 (5 bases). Germline V gene sequence: CDR1 SGHRS, CDR2 YFSETQ. The CDR3 length is 14 residues. V gave up 4 bases and J gave up 6 bases, with 14 bases separating them. The CDR3 coding sequence is TGCGCCAGCAGCCCGGAGGCTCACACCAATGAGCAGTTCTTC. As protein: CASSPEAHTNEQFF. The complete variable domain, with remaining parts taken from reference TRBV5-1 and TRBJ2-1, reads KAGVTQTPRYLIKTRGQQVTLSCSPISGHRSVSWYQQTPGQGLQFLFEYFSETQRNKGNFPGRFSGRQFSNSRSEMNVSTLELGDSALYLCASSPEAHTNEQFFGPGTRLTVL.

This clone was recorded once. The chain couples TRBV5-8 to TRBJ2-3; no clear D gene. The germline V gene has CDR1 SGHTS and CDR2 YDEGEE. The CDR3 contains 16 residues. V lost 4 bases and J lost 0, with 15 bases in between. The CDR3 DNA reads as TGTGCCAGCAGCCCCCCTGGGAAGATTAGCACAGATACGCAGTATTTT. Translated: CASSPPGKISTDTQYF.

The chain uses TRBV6-5 and TRBJ1-1, with D perhaps TRBD1 (6 bases). V gave up 0 bases and J gave up 3 bases, with 14 bases separating them. Germline V gene sequence: CDR1 MNHEY, CDR2 SVGAGI. The CDR3 runs to 16 residues. The CDR3 nucleotides read TGTGCCAGCAGTTACTCGCCAGGGGTTCGCCACACTGAAGCTTTCTTT. It encodes CASSYSPGVRHTEAFF.

The chain links TRBV5-5 to TRBJ1-4, with D perhaps matching TRBD1 (6 bases). The germline V and J ends were trimmed by 5 bases and 5 bases, with 13 bases remaining between them. Germline V gene lookup returns CDR1 SGHKS and CDR2 YYEKEE (reference sequence). This CDR3 comprises 14 residues. The CDR3 sequence: CASSWGARNEKLFF. CDR3 nucleotides: TGTGCCAGCAGTTGGGGGGCAAGGAATGAAAAACTGTTTTTT.

The J gene is TRBJ2-5, the V gene TRBV5-6, with 7 bases matching TRBD1. Germline V gives CDR1 SGHDT, CDR2 YYEEEE. This CDR3 has 16 residues. V was clipped by 1 base and J by 2 bases; unmatched bases: 8. This chain's CDR3 is CASSLIDRAPQETQYF. The CDR3 DNA follows: TGTGCCAGCAGCTTGATCGACAGGGCGCCTCAAGAGACCCAGTACTTC.

The gene calls are TRBV30 and TRBJ1-3, with D unclear. Germline CDR1 reads GTSNPN; CDR2 reads SVGIG (reference sequence). The CDR3 contains 14 residues. Between the trimmed V and J ends, which lost 0 bases and 7 bases, there was a span of 13 bases. The DNA of the CDR3 is TGTGCCTGGAGTGTACGCTCTCTCCGGAACACCATATATTTT. Translated: CAWSVRSLRNTIYF.

The CDR3 protein is CASSPRDRALYGYTF. Written as DNA, the CDR3 is TGTGCCAGCAGTCCCCGGGACAGGGCTCTCTATGGCTACACCTTC. The V and J genes are TRBV27 and TRBJ1-2, with TRBD1 matching 9 bases. With V trimmed by 5 bases and J by 4 bases, 8 bases remained unmatched. The CDR3 has 15 amino acids. Germline-derived CDR1 and CDR2 are MNHEY and SMNVEV (reference sequence).

V is TRBV7-8 and J is TRBJ1-4; 8 bases map to TRBD1. Germline V gene data show CDR1 as SGHVS and CDR2 as FQNEAQ. The J segment lost 6 bases and the V segment lost 3 bases, leaving 3 bases of the junction unmatched. The CDR3 is 14 residues long. This chain's CDR3 is CASSLTGADEKLFF. In DNA, the CDR3 is TGTGCCAGCAGCTTGACAGGGGCTGATGAAAAACTGTTTTTT.

This chain uses TRBV4-2 with TRBJ2-3; D is perhaps TRBD2 (6 bases). The germline V gene encodes CDR1 LGHNA and CDR2 YNFKEQ. Trimming pared 1 base from V and 1 base from J, leaving 12 bases between. The CDR3 totals 16 residues. Here the CDR3 DNA reads TGTGCCAGCAGCCAAGTGACCCCGGGGGGCACAGATACGCAGTATTTT. Its protein is CASSQVTPGGTDTQYF.

The chain uses TRBV11-2 and TRBJ1-1; D not certain. Germline CDR1 is SGHAT and CDR2 is FQNNGV. Trimming shortened V by 1 base and J by 4 bases, and 13 bases separated the two germline ends. The CDR3 is 15 residues long. The DNA of the CDR3 is TGTGCCAGCAGCTTAGTGCTTGCCGGAGGCACTGAAGCTTTCTTT. This sequence encodes CASSLVLAGGTEAFF.

V gene TRBV9 combines with J gene TRBJ2-7; D is unclear. CDR3 length: 15 residues. V lost 0 bases and J 5 bases, leaving 15 bases between the germline ends. CDR1 is SGDLS and CDR2 is YYNGEE in the germline V gene. CDR3 nucleotides: TGTGCCAGCAGCGTAGGTATGAGTTACGCGAACGAGCAGTACTTC. It encodes CASSVGMSYANEQYF.

The gene calls are TRBV24-1 and TRBJ2-2, with 12 bases identical to TRBD1. The CDR3 extends over 18 amino acids. CDR1 and CDR2 from the germline V gene are KGHDR and SFDVKD. V gave up 4 bases and J gave up 7 bases; unmatched junction bases: 12. CDR3 in DNA: TGTGCCACCAGTGAGGCTTACCGGGACAGGGGGCAAGGCGGGGAGCTGTTTTTT. It yields the protein CATSEAYRDRGQGGELFF.

This clone occurred a few times. The DNA for the CDR3 is TGTGCCAGTAGTAGCCGGGACAGGGTACAGCCCCAGCATTTT. Translated, it gives CASSSRDRVQPQHF. This chain links TRBV19 with TRBJ1-5; the match to TRBD1 covers 9 bases. Germline V gene data show CDR1 as LNHDA and CDR2 as SQIVND (reference sequence). Losses at the gene ends were 4 bases for V and 7 bases for J; bases not matched to a gene: 5. The CDR3 is 14 amino acids.

The V gene is TRBV27, the J gene TRBJ1-2; D uncertain. Trimming stripped 1 base from V and 5 bases from J, with 8 bases between. This CDR3 is 13 amino acids long. Germline CDR1 is MNHEY and CDR2 is SMNVEV (reference sequence). The CDR3: CASSLYGDYGYTF. For the CDR3, the DNA is TGTGCCAGCAGTTTATATGGGGATTATGGCTACACCTTC.

This chain uses TRBV6-2 or TRBV6-3 with TRBJ2-7, with D unclear. CDR3 size: 13 residues. Deletions cut 4 bases from V and 5 bases from J, with 12 bases between. Germline loops: CDR1 MNHEY, CDR2 SVGEGT. CDR3: CASSFRSTNEQYF. The CDR3 DNA reads TGTGCCAGCAGTTTTCGTTCTACTAACGAGCAGTACTTC.

This clone occurred a few times. The chain couples TRBV5-1 to TRBJ2-7, with a tentative D call TRBD2 (6 bases). CDR3 length equals 17 residues. Germline V CDR1 and CDR2: SGHRS, YFSETQ. V was clipped by 3 bases and J by 5 bases, with 24 bases between them. The CDR3 loop reads CASSYYSGLPTGDEQYF. CDR3 nucleotides: TGCGCCAGCAGCTATTATTCCGGGCTCCCAACGGGGGACGAGCAGTACTTC.

The count of this clone is one. This chain links TRBV10-3 with TRBJ2-7, with D possibly matching TRBD1 (5 bases). Trimming cost V 4 bases and J 4 bases, with 8 bases left between them. The germline V gene encodes CDR1 ENHRY and CDR2 SYGVKD. CDR3 length equals 12 residues. In nucleotides, the CDR3 is TGTGCCATCAGTGGAAGACAGTACGAGCAGTACTTC. This sequence encodes CAISGRQYEQYF.

This clone was seen a handful of times. The genes are TRBV5-1 and TRBJ2-3, with 9 bases identical to TRBD2. The CDR3 extends over 17 amino acids. Looked up from germline, CDR1 is SGHRS and CDR2 is YFSETQ. J was trimmed by 2 bases and V by 1 base; bases with no gene match: 8. For the CDR3, the DNA is TGCGCCAGCAGCTTGCTGACTAGCGGACCCCTCACAGATACGCAGTATTTT. This codes for CASSLLTSGPLTDTQYF.

The genes are TRBV28 and TRBJ2-1, with 9 bases fitting TRBD2. From germline, CDR1 is MDHEN and CDR2 SYDVKM. Losses at the gene ends were 5 bases for V and 12 bases for J; bases not matched to a gene: 14. This CDR3 spans 15 amino acids. The CDR3 here is CASSKVAGDLRGQFF. The CDR3 nucleotides are TGTGCCAGCAGTAAGGTAGCGGGAGATCTCAGAGGGCAGTTCTTC.

The rearrangement uses TRBV6-4 and TRBJ2-4; tentative D call: TRBD2 (6 bases). The CDR3 has 16 amino acids. The germline V gene encodes CDR1 MRHNA and CDR2 SNTAGT. V was pared by 6 bases and J by 0 bases, with 15 bases between. The CDR3 nucleotides read TGTGCCAGCAGAATGAAGCGGGTAGTAGCCAAAAACATTCAGTACTTC. Its translation: CASRMKRVVAKNIQYF.

The chain recombines TRBV7-2 with TRBJ2-3; D remains ambiguous. Germline CDR1 and CDR2: SGHTA and FQGNSA. V gave up 5 bases and J gave up 4 bases, with 7 bases separating them. The CDR3 has 12 residues. CDR3 in amino acids: CASSNAADTQYF. CDR3 nucleotides: TGTGCCAGCAGCAATGCAGCAGATACGCAGTATTTT.

Only a few counts were recorded for this clone. This chain connects TRBV11-3 to TRBJ2-4, with TRBD2 matching 9 bases. J was trimmed by 0 bases and V by 4 bases; bases with no gene match: 13. Germline CDR1 is SGHNT and CDR2 is YENEEA. The CDR3 consists of 19 residues. This chain's CDR3 is CASSSLHSGRGEAKNIQYF. The CDR3 region has the DNA TGTGCCAGCAGCTCCCTCCATAGCGGGAGAGGGGAAGCCAAAAACATTCAGTACTTC.

This chain links TRBV11-2 with TRBJ2-1, with TRBD2 matching over 10 bases. CDR3 length: 16 residues. V lost 1 base and J lost 9; bases outside the gene matches: 9. CDR1 is SGHAT and CDR2 is FQNNGV in the germline V gene. The DNA for the CDR3 is TGTGCCAGCAGCTTAGCTCGCCTAGCGGGAGTCGTTGAGCAGTTCTTC. Protein sequence: CASSLARLAGVVEQFF.

J is TRBJ1-3 and V is TRBV6-5, with D maybe TRBD1 (5 bases). CDR3 length: 13 residues. Germline CDR1 is MNHEY and CDR2 is SVGAGI. Trimming left V 6 bases short and J 8 bases short, with 14 bases between. The DNA of the CDR3 is TGTGCCAGCAGCTCGGGACCCGCGGACACCATATATTTT. Its translation is CASSSGPADTIYF.

The gene calls are TRBV15 and TRBJ2-1, with 10 nucleotides matching TRBD2. Germline V gene data show CDR1 as LNHNV and CDR2 as YYDKDF (reference sequence). CDR3 size: 17 residues. V was clipped by 5 bases and J by 7 bases; unmatched bases: 14. DNA of the CDR3: TGTGCCACCAGCGGAAGGGATAGCGGGAGGTTTAGGAATGAGCAGTTCTTC. It encodes CATSGRDSGRFRNEQFF.